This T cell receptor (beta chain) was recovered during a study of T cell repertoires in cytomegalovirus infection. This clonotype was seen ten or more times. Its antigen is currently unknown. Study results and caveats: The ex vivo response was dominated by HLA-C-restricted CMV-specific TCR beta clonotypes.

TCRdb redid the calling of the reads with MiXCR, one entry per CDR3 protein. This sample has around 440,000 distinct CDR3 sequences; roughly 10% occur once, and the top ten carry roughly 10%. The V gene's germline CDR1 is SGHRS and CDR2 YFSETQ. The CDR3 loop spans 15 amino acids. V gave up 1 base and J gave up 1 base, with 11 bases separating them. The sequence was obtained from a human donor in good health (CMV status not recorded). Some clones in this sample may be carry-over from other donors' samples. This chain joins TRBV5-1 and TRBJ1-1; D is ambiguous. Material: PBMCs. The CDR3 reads CASSLFPDENTEAFF. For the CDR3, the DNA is TGCGCCAGCAGCTTGTTCCCAGACGAGAACACTGAAGCTTTCTTT.